Included here is one TCR beta chain sequence, with context. The antigen it recognizes is unknown. No much larger clone is present one base from it, and per-base qualities are unavailable. Another Seattle source contributed samples from volunteer blood donors who had recovered from COVID-19. Collaborating institutions collected whole blood in K2EDTA tubes following their own protocols. For TCRbeta analysis, collaborators shipped samples as frozen whole blood, isolated PBMCs, or DNA extracted from either of those sample types. This sample is part of a study of blood T cell repertoires in COVID-19 (dated by TCRdb to the early 2020s). Some background on the complete study: Collaborator samples came from the United States, Italy and Spain and covered acute and convalescent phases of COVID-19. The material from the prospective study consisted of cDNA or gDNA derived from T cells, B-cell-depleted T cells, or PBMCs. Where HLA class I and class II types were available, the types were taken from metadata supplied by the sample provider, not from assay-based typing. The repertoires were released in a freely available public database intended as a resource for research on the immune response to SARS-CoV-2. The samples were drawn from two sources: the first 160 participants of the ongoing ImmuneRACE study, and approximately 1,300 subjects contributed by 6 global collaborators. Sample metadata almost always included a de-identified subject ID, COVID-19 status, age in years and sex. The dataset comprised deeply sampled blood TCRbeta repertoires from subjects exposed to, actively infected with, or recovered from COVID-19. The study at large found these results: The amount of clinical and demographic metadata varied by source and participant and was provided uncurated.

Its CDR3 holds 15 amino acids, cysteine through phenylalanine. The retained sequence is limited to the CDR3, 45 bases, with the frame set at the first base. V was cut back by 0 bases and J by 2 bases, leaving a gap of 9 bases between them. CDR1 and CDR2, looked up from the germline V gene, are SGHRS and YFSETQ. TCRbeta CDR3 regions were amplified from genomic DNA by means of the immunoSEQ Assay, a bias-controlled multiplex PCR. Regarding the original processing steps: Within the assay, amplification of reference gene primers was used to estimate how many nucleated cells each sample contained. To quantify the absolute abundance of each unique TCRbeta CDR3 rearrangement, sequence reads were collapsed and filtered. For each sample, productive Simpson clonality was calculated as the square root of Simpson's diversity index over productive rearrangements. TCRdb retrieved this table from immuneACCESS and kept in-frame rearrangements only. Not all clones are present; in checked studies, unresolved V genes account for under half, and no reason is known for the remainder. That table furnishes V, J and clone size, whereas the DNA furnished D and trimming. This sample gives approximately 150,000 clones in total; about 83% of them show up just once. The ten largest clones represent less than 20% of the sample.

The receptor was isolated from a woman aged 65 to 85 who had recovered from COVID-19. This receptor chain uses TRBV5-1 and TRBJ1-3; D gene: possibly TRBD1, on 6 matching bases. Specimen: peripheral blood. The nucleotides are TGCGCCAGCAGCTTGGGGCCAGGGGCTGGAAACACCATATATTTT. This codes for CASSLGPGAGNTIYF.